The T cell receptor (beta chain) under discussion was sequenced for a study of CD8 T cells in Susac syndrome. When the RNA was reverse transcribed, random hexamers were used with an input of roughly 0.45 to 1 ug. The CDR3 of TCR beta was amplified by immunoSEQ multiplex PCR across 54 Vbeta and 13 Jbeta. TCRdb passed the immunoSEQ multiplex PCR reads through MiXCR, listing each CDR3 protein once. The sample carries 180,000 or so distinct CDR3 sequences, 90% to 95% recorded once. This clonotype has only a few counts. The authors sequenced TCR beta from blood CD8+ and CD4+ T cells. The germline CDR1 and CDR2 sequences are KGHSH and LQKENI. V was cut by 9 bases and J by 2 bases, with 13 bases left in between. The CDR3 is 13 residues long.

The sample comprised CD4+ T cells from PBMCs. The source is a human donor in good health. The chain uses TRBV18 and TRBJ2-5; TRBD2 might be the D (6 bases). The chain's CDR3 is CASSPGLQETQYF. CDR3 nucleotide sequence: TGTGCCAGTAGTCCGGGACTTCAAGAGACCCAGTACTTC.